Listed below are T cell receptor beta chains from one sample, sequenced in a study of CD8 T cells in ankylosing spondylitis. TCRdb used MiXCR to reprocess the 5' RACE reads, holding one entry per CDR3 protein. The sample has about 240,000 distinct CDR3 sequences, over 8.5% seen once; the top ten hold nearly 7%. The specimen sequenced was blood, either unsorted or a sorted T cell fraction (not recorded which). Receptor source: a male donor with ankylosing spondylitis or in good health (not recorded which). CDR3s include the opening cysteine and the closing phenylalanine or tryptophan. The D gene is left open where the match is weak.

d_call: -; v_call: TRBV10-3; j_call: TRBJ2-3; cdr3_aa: CAISESQGHTSTDTQYF
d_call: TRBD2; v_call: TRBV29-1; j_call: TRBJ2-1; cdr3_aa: CSVTLAGSGNEQFF
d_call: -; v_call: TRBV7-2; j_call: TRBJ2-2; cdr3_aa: CASRTRAGELFF
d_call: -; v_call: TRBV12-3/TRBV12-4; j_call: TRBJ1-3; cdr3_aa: CASSLALGQGGTIYF
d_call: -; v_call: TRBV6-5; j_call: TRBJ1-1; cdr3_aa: CASSYIKTAEAFF
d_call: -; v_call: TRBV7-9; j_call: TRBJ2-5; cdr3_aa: CASSEGKETQYF
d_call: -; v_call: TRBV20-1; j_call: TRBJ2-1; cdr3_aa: CSARDATRIGEQFF
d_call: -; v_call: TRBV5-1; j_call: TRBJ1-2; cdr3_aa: CASSLAGSNYGYTF
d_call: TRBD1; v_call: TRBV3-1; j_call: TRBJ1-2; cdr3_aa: CASSGRDRSLYGYTF
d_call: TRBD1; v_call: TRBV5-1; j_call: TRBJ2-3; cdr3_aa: CASSSGQSTDTQYF
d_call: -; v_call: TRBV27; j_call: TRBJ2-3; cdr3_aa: CASSLRHTSTDTQYF
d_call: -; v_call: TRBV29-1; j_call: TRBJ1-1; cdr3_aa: CSVEARSRTEAFF
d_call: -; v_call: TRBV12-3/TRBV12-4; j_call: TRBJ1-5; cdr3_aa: CASSPPSQPQHF
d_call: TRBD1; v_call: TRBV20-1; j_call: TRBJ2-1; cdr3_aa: CSARGTGTGVANEQFF
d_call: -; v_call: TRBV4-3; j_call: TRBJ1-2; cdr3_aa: CASSQVGPHGGLNYGYTF
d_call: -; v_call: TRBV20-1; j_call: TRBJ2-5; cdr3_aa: CSATRAEETQYF
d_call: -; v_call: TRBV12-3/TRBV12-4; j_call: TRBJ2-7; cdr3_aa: CASSLVGIYEQYF
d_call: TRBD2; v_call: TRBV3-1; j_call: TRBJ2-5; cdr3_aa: CASSQVLGGSGETQYF
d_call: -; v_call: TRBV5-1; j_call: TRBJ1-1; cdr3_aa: CASTPWGGTEAFF
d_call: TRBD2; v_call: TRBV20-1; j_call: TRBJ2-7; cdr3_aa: CSAPPAGAPEQYF
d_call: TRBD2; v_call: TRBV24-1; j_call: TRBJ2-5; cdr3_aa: CATSSGEGTQYF
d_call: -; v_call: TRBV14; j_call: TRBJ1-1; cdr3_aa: CASSQVGGAFTEAFF
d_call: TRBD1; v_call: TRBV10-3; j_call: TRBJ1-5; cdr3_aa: CAISELQDRRQHF
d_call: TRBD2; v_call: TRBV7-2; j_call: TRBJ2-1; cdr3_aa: CASSHSAARGVNEQFF
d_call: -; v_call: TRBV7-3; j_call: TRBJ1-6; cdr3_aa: CASRRDGEWAPLHF
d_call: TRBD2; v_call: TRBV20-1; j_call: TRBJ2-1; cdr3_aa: CSPERAGGVNEQFF
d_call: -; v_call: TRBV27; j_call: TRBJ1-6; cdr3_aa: CASSLEDSPLHF
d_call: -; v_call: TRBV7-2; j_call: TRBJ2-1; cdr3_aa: CASSLAPGNEQFF
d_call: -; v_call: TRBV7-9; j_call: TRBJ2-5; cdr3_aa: CASSPERQTQYF
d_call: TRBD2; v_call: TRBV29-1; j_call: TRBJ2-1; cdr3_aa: CSASGRFIDEQFF
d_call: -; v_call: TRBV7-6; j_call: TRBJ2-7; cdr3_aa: CASSLHRDYEQYF
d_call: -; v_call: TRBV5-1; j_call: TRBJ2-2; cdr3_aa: CASSLQTSRDSYTGELFF
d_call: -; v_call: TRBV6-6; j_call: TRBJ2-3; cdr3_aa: CASRDFHTDTQYF
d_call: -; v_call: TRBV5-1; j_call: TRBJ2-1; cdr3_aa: CATGRQGGDNEQFF
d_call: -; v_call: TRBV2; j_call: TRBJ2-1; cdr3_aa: CASRESGYNEQFF
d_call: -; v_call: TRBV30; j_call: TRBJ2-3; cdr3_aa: CAWSTGSGTYTQYF